A selection of T cell receptor beta chains follows, all from one sample in a study of a mutant IDH1 vaccine in newly diagnosed glioma. TCRdb's copy holds only in-frame clones and misses some; the assay was immunoSEQ multiplex PCR. The table includes 23,000 or so clones, 80% to 95% detected once. The material was PBMCs, obtained from a glioma patient treated with radiotherapy, temozolomide or both. The origin of the receptors is a man aged 25-45 years with glioma. Each CDR3 is given with its conserved first and last residue. The D gene is left open where the match is weak.

j_call cdr3_length d_call v_call cdr3_nt cdr3_aa
TRBJ1-5 12 - TRBV29-1 TGCAGCGCATCAGGACGAAATCAGCCCCAGCATTTT CSASGRNQPQHF
TRBJ2-1 19 TRBD2 TRBV7-6 TGTGCCAGCAGCCACGGGACTAGCGGGCACCCGGACTCCTACAATGAGCAGTTCTTC CASSHGTSGHPDSYNEQFF
TRBJ1-1 13 - TRBV5-5 TGTGCCAGCAGCTTCCCCGTGAACACTGAAGCTTTCTTT CASSFPVNTEAFF
TRBJ1-2 15 TRBD1 TRBV5-4 TGTGCCAGCAGCTCTGGGGACAGGGGGTATCTTGGCTACACCTTC CASSSGDRGYLGYTF
TRBJ1-4 13 TRBD1 TRBV10-1 TGCGCCAGCAGTGAGTCCGGGACAGGGCAACTGTTTTTT CASSESGTGQLFF
TRBJ1-1 11 TRBD1 TRBV6-5 TGTGCCAGCAGTAGGGACAGGGAAGCTTTCTTT CASSRDREAFF
TRBJ2-7 13 - TRBV6-5 TGTGCCAGCAGTTCAGGGGTCTCCTACGAGCAGTACTTC CASSSGVSYEQYF
TRBJ1-2 13 TRBD1 TRBV7-2 TGTGCCAGCAGTGGCAGGGGGAACTATGGCTACACCTTC CASSGRGNYGYTF
TRBJ1-2 14 - TRBV2 TGTGCCAGCAGTGGCTTGGACGGGAACTATGGCTACACCTTC CASSGLDGNYGYTF
TRBJ2-5 13 - TRBV5-1 TGCGCCAGCAGCTTGGACGGTCTGGAGACCCAGTACTTC CASSLDGLETQYF
TRBJ1-1 14 - TRBV10-3 TGTGCCATCAGAGGCCTACAGACTAACACTGAAGCTTTCTTT CAIRGLQTNTEAFF
TRBJ2-1 14 - TRBV7-9 TGTGCCAGCAGCCCCCCGGGGACTCTCAATGAGCAGTTCTTC CASSPPGTLNEQFF
TRBJ1-2 14 - TRBV18 TGTGCCAGCTCCGGGACGGAGACTAACTATGGCTACACCTTC CASSGTETNYGYTF
TRBJ2-7 14 TRBD2 TRBV10-2 TGCGCCAGCGGGGGTAGCGGGAGATTCTACGAGCAGTACTTC CASGGSGRFYEQYF
TRBJ2-7 16 - TRBV15 TGTGCCACCAGCAGAGACCTAGGGACGGGCTCCTACGAGCAGTACTTC CATSRDLGTGSYEQYF
TRBJ2-7 16 TRBD2 TRBV18 TGTGCCAGCTCTTCAAAGAGCGGGAGTGCTACCTACGAGCAGTACTTC CASSSKSGSATYEQYF
TRBJ2-7 14 - TRBV4-1 TGCGCCAGCAGCCAAGATTGGGGCCATTACGAGCAGTACTTC CASSQDWGHYEQYF
TRBJ1-5 15 TRBD1 TRBV10-2 TGCGCCAGCAGTGTGGGACAGGGGGCTCGGCAGCCCCAGCATTTT CASSVGQGARQPQHF
TRBJ1-5 16 - TRBV23-1 TGCGCCAGCAGTCAATGGGCGGGGTATAGCAATCAGCCCCAGCATTTT CASSQWAGYSNQPQHF
TRBJ2-1 16 - TRBV19 TGTGCCAGTAGTATAGTAGGCTACAGCTCCTACAATGAGCAGTTCTTC CASSIVGYSSYNEQFF